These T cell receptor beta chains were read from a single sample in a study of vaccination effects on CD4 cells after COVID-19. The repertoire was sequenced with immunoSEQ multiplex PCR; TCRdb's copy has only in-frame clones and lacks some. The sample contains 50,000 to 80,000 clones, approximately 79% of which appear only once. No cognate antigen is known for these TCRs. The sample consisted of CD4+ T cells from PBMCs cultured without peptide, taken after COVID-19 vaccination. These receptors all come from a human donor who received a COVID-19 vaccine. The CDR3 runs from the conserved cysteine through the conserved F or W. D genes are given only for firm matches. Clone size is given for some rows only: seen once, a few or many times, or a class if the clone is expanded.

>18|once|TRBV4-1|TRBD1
CASTRTGESRSSNQPQHF
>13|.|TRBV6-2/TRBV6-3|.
CASSRDTNTEAFF
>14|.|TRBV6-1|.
CASSDGTPMVPQHF
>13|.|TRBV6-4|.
CASSDVENSPLHF
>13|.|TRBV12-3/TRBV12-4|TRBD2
CASSLGLAYEQFF
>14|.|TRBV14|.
CASSQGMRGETQYF
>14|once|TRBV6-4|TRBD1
CASSAVQGAGGYTF
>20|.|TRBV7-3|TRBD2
CASSLNSAVSGGRSYNEQFF
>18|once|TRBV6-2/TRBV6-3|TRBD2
CASSYGLAGGYSYNEQFF
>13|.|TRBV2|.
CASSVWPNTEAFF
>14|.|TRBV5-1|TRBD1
CASSSGQTEETQYF
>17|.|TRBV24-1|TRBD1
CATSDLRGQGSWETQYF
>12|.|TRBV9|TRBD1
CASYRQGFSYTF
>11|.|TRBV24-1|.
CATSDFVGYTF
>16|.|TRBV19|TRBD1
CASSIGQGRIQETQYF
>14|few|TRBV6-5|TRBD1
CASMTGQTPEKLFF
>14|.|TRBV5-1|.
CASSQGQGFYGYTF
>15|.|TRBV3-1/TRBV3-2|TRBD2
CASRSQGGGAETQYF
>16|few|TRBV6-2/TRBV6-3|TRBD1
CASSSLGQGKGQPQHF
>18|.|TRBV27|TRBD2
CATGSLAGGPYVLETQYF
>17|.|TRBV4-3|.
CASSQDIGGLSGNTIYF
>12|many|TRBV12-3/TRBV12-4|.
CASRGAYTEAFF
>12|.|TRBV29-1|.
CSVRDEGTEAFF
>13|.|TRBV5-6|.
CASSLPRNTEAFF
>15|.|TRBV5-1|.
CASSLWTGENTEAFF
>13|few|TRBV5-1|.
CASSVGASYGYTF
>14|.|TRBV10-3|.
CAISGRDTNYGYTF
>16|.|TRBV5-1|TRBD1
CASSLDRQGTNSPLHF
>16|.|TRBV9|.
CASSPVLAANTGELFF
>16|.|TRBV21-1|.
CASSKEKSSYNSPLHF
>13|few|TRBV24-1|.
CATSSGTWAEAFF
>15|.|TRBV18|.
CASSPIVDRGNTIYF
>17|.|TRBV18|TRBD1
CASSPVGPGQGNYGYTF
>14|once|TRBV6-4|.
CASSYNSFSGTQYF
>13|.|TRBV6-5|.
CASHVAGGYEQYF
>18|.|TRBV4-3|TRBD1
CASSLHSGDRGAGNTIYF
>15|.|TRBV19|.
CASSRDMSGANVLTF
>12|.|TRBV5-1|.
CASTRGAETQYF
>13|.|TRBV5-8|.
CASSLAAPETQYF
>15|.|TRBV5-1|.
CASSPVQGPYNEQFF
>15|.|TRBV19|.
CASSIRGSSYNEQFF
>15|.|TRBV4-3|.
CASSRQHETNYGYTF
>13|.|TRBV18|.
CASSRGAEEKLFF
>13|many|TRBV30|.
CAWTPGRLDTQYF
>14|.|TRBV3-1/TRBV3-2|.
CASSQDHYRGGGTF
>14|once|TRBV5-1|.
CASKLDPQGNEAFF
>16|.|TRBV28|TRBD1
CASSPPGGTTNEKLFF
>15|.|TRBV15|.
CATSSGAIYKETQYF
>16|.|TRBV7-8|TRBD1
CASSLGTGGMNTEAFF
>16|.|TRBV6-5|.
CASSLVALGFGTEAFF
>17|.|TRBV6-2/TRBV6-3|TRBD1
CASSYPTDTGDRETQYF
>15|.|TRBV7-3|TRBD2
CASSYRLAGTDTQYF
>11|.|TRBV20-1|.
CSARAGQPQHF
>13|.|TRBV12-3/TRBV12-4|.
CASSLGQGRELFF
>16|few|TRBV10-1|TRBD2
CASSESLAGRTDTQYF
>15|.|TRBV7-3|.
CASSLLGGARNEQFF
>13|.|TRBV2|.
CAGTRGWNTEAFF
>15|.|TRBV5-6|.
CASSFYAPTNEKLFF
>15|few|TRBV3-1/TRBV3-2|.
CASSQGNVGNSPLHF